This T cell receptor (beta chain) was recorded in a study of OX40 agonist ivuxolimab in advanced cancers. In germline, CDR1 is SGDLS, CDR2 YYNGEE. The CDR3 is 14 residues long. The germline V and J ends were trimmed by 4 bases and 3 bases, with 14 bases remaining between them. Assay: immunoSEQ multiplex PCR; the TCRdb copy retains only in-frame clones and omits some. The table shows approximately 69,000 clones, with approximately 81% occurring only once. The source material was CD4+ or CD8+ T cells sorted from blood, sampled in a trial of the OX40 agonist ivuxolimab. V gene TRBV9 combines with J gene TRBJ2-7; tentative D call: TRBD1 (5 bases). This clonotype was sampled from an adult with an advanced solid tumor such as melanoma, head and neck, liver or kidney cancer. As DNA, the CDR3 is TGTGCCAGCAGCCCCGGTGCAGGGATCTACGAGCAGTACTTC. The encoded protein is CASSPGAGIYEQYF.